This is a list of T cell receptor beta chains from one sample in a study of shared clonotypes between healthy human individuals. The method was immunoSEQ multiplex PCR; TCRdb's version includes in-frame clones alone and lacks a portion of them. The table has 2 million to 2.5 million clones, 85% to 95% seen once. Sequencing input: naive CD4+ T cells from PBMCs. These receptor sequences come from a man between 18 and 35 years old in good health. Some clones in this sample may be carry-over from other donors' samples. Both conserved end residues are part of each CDR3. Fields, in order: J gene, V gene, D gene, clone size, CDR3 protein, CDR3 DNA. A D gene is named only where the DNA matches it firmly. Clone size, where shown, is once, few, many, or a class for clones that have expanded.

>TRBJ1-4|TRBV28|-|-
CASSLGRFRGEKLFF
TGTGCCAGCAGTTTAGGAAGGTTTCGGGGAGAAAAACTGTTTTTT
>TRBJ2-6|TRBV6-5|-|-
CASSYFRGRANVLTF
TGTGCCAGCAGTTACTTCCGGGGAAGGGCCAACGTCCTGACTTTC
>TRBJ2-1|TRBV7-8|-|-
CASSSDSYNEQFF
TGTGCCAGCAGCTCCGACAGTTACAATGAGCAGTTCTTC
>TRBJ2-7|TRBV5-6|-|once
CASRARGSGYYEQYF
TGTGCCAGCAGAGCCAGGGGTTCTGGGTACTACGAGCAGTACTTC
>TRBJ2-1|TRBV7-3|-|-
CASSLMAGYNEQFF
TGTGCCAGCAGCTTAATGGCGGGGTACAATGAGCAGTTCTTC
>TRBJ1-6|TRBV11-2|-|-
CASSPHGSKSYNSPLHF
TGTGCCAGCAGCCCCCATGGCAGTAAGAGCTATAATTCACCCCTCCACTTT
>TRBJ1-3|TRBV7-2|-|-
CASSLEAFSGNTIYF
TGTGCCAGCAGCTTAGAGGCCTTCTCTGGAAACACCATATATTTT
>TRBJ2-3|TRBV29-1|-|-
CSVDEATDTQYF
TGCAGCGTTGACGAGGCCACAGATACGCAGTATTTT
>TRBJ1-5|TRBV19|-|-
CASSMQGIRSQPQHF
TGTGCCAGTAGTATGCAGGGGATAAGGAGTCAGCCCCAGCATTTT
>TRBJ2-7|TRBV6-6|-|-
CASSRTQAGVTEQYF
TGTGCCAGCAGTCGTACCCAGGCAGGGGTAACCGAGCAGTACTTC
>TRBJ1-2|TRBV6-5|-|-
CASRLTDQQSYTF
TGTGCCAGCAGGTTGACCGACCAGCAGAGCTACACCTTC
>TRBJ1-1|TRBV10-1|-|few
CASKAQLNTEAFF
TGCGCCAGCAAGGCTCAGTTGAACACTGAAGCTTTCTTT
>TRBJ2-1|TRBV4-1|TRBD2|-
CASSQDTPGGRSSYEQFF
TGCGCCAGCAGCCAAGATACCCCTGGCGGGAGGTCGTCGTATGAGCAGTTCTTC
>TRBJ1-5|TRBV9|TRBD1|once
CASSRTGGGDQPQHF
TGTGCCAGCAGCAGGACAGGGGGCGGGGATCAGCCCCAGCATTTT
>TRBJ2-1|TRBV18|TRBD1|-
CASSYGQGWYNEQFF
TGTGCCAGCTCTTACGGACAGGGGTGGTACAATGAGCAGTTCTTC
>TRBJ2-2|TRBV4-3|-|-
CASSQGGGTGELFF
TGCGCCAGCAGCCAGGGGGGCGGAACCGGGGAGCTGTTTTTT
>TRBJ2-3|TRBV11-3|-|once
CASSLGSDTQYF
TGTGCCAGCAGCTTAGGTTCAGATACGCAGTATTTT
>TRBJ2-2|TRBV27|-|-
CASSFRPNTGELFF
TGTGCCAGCAGTTTTAGGCCGAACACCGGGGAGCTGTTTTTT